These 16 T cell receptor beta chains were sequenced from one sample in a study of CD8+CD57+ T cells in acquired aplastic anemia (dated by TCRdb to 2017 to 2018). The data were produced on an Illumina HiSeq 2000. Genomic DNA served as template for TCR beta VDJ combination and CDR3 sequence profiling. TCRdb trimmed public reads at Q25 via fastp, called clones via MiXCR and kept in-frame beta chains. Rows matching on CDR3 protein sequence are summarized as one entry with the most common DNA and genes. Recorded for this sample are roughly 170,000 distinct CDR3 sequences; around 50% of them occurred a single time. The biggest ten clones account for 10% to 15% of the sample. The patients picked for sequencing were ones in whom flow cytometry had shown an expansion of CD8+CD57+ cells. Sequencing was performed on sorted CD4+, CD8+, or CD8+CD57+ T cells (not recorded which) from PBMCs. These receptors all stem from a human donor with aplastic anemia.

In its sample, this clonotype was seen a few times. The J gene is TRBJ2-7, the V gene TRBV10-3; tentatively, D is TRBD1 or TRBD2 (5 bases each). Trimming removed 5 bases at V and 5 bases at J, with 16 bases between. The germline gives CDR1 ENHRY, CDR2 SYGVKD. The CDR3 extends over 14 amino acids. CDR3 coding DNA: TGTGCCATCAGTAGTTCGTCAGGGAGCCACGAGCAGTACTTC. It specifies CAISSSSGSHEQYF.

In its sample, this clonotype was seen many times. The rearrangement uses TRBV12-3 or TRBV12-4 and TRBJ1-3; TRBD1 aligns across 7 bases. V dropped 5 bases and J dropped 0; count of bases not matched to a gene: 4. This CDR3 has 15 amino acids. CDR3 DNA sequence: TGTGCCAGCAGTACCAGACAGGGCTCTGGAAACACCATATATTTT. Amino acid sequence: CASSTRQGSGNTIYF.

The V gene is TRBV6-2 or TRBV6-3, the J gene TRBJ2-5, with 9 bases aligning to TRBD1. The V gene end was trimmed by 5 bases and the J gene end by 6 bases; junction bases not matched to a gene: 4. This CDR3 has 13 residues. Germline values: CDR1 MNHEY, CDR2 SVGEGT. Here the CDR3 reads CASSKDRGKTQYF. CDR3 nucleotides: TGTGCCAGCAGTAAGGACAGGGGAAAGACCCAGTACTTC.

This clonotype was counted only a few times. The chain recombines TRBV10-3 with TRBJ1-5; 7 bases match TRBD1. CDR1 is ENHRY and CDR2 is SYGVKD in the germline V gene. Germline trimming cut 7 bases from V and 3 bases from J; bases unmatched to any gene: 6. CDR3 length: 14 amino acids. The DNA of the CDR3 is TGTGCCATCAAGGGGACAGACGACAATCAGCCCCAGCATTTT. It translates to CAIKGTDDNQPQHF.

V usage is TRBV10-3 and J usage is TRBJ1-1; D not certain. This CDR3 is 11 amino acids long. Trimming left V 6 bases short and J 5 bases short, with 7 bases between. From germline, CDR1 is ENHRY and CDR2 SYGVKD. The CDR3 region is CAIRDRTEAFF. The CDR3 DNA sequence: TGTGCCATCAGAGACCGGACTGAAGCTTTCTTT.

The chain uses TRBV6-1 and TRBJ1-1, with D unclear. This CDR3 is 13 amino acids long. V lost 0 bases to trimming and J lost 3 bases, with 5 bases between them. Germline CDR1 and CDR2: MNHNS and SASEGT. Here the CDR3 DNA reads TGTGCCAGCAGTGAAGCAAGGGACACTGAAGCTTTCTTT. Residues: CASSEARDTEAFF.

This chain links TRBV19 with TRBJ2-6; D unclear. There are 15 residues in the CDR3. CDR1 is LNHDA and CDR2 is SQIVND in the germline V gene (reference sequence). V lost 2 bases to trimming and J lost 1 base, with 6 bases between them. CDR3 in amino acids: CASSISKSGANVLTF. CDR3 nucleotides: TGTGCCAGTAGTATAAGTAAGTCTGGGGCCAACGTCCTGACTTTC.

The chain couples TRBV19 to TRBJ2-5; the match to TRBD2 covers 14 bases. Germline assignment: CDR1 LNHDA and CDR2 SQIVND (reference sequence). Trimming at V came to 5 bases and at J to 5 bases, leaving 13 bases not matched to a gene. This CDR3 contains 18 residues. The CDR3 sequence: CASSEGAGLAGARETQYF. The CDR3 region has the DNA TGTGCCAGTAGTGAAGGGGCGGGACTAGCGGGGGCAAGGGAGACCCAGTACTTC.

Notes on this clonotype: One end of the junction fails to match germline, which may point to a read error. The chain joins TRBV7-7 to TRBJ2-2; 15 bases are a match to TRBD2. Germline V gene lookup returns CDR1 SSHAT and CDR2 FNYEAQ (reference sequence). This CDR3 has 17 amino acids. CDR3: CASSAGLAGGNTGELFF. The CDR3 DNA follows: TGTGCTAGCAGCGCGGGACTAGCGGGGGGGAACACCGGGGAGCTGTTTTTT.

The chain links TRBV10-3 to TRBJ2-3, with 11 nucleotides matching TRBD2. With V trimmed by 5 bases and J by 2 bases, 12 bases remained unmatched. The CDR3 runs 18 residues. Germline V gene sequence: CDR1 ENHRY, CDR2 SYGVKD. CDR3 loop: CAISKPQRTSGPTDTQYF. In DNA, the CDR3 is TGTGCCATCAGTAAACCACAAAGGACTAGCGGGCCCACAGATACGCAGTATTTT.

This clonotype was picked up many times. V and J are TRBV9 and TRBJ1-6; D remains ambiguous. Deletions cut 0 bases from V and 10 bases from J, with 8 bases between. Per germline, CDR1 SGDLS and CDR2 YYNGEE. The CDR3 spans 13 residues. For the CDR3, the DNA is TGTGCCAGCAGCGTAGGGAAGATATCACCCCTCCACTTT. Protein sequence: CASSVGKISPLHF. The full variable domain, its missing parts supplied by reference TRBV9 and TRBJ1-6, is DSGVTQTPKHLITATGQRVTLRCSPRSGDLSVYWYQQSLDQGLQFLIQYYNGEERAKGNILERFSAQQFPDLHSELNLSSLELGDSALYFCASSVGKISPLHFGNGTRLTVT.

The sample holds many counts of this clonotype. This sequence joins TRBV5-4 and TRBJ1-3; D ambiguous. The germline V and J ends were trimmed by 4 bases and 2 bases, with 10 bases remaining between them. The CDR3 runs 14 residues. Germline-derived CDR1 and CDR2 are SGHNT and YYREEE (reference sequence). Written as DNA, the CDR3 is TGTGCCAGCAGCGGCCAGGATACTGGAAACACCATATATTTT. The encoded protein is CASSGQDTGNTIYF.

This rearrangement joins TRBV2 to TRBJ2-1, with TRBD1 identical over 9 bases. This CDR3 region has 19 residues. Germline lookup yields CDR1 SNHLY and CDR2 FYNNEI. V gave up 2 bases and J gave up 1 base; unmatched junction bases: 12. As DNA, the CDR3 is TGTGCCAGCAGTGAACCTGATTCTGTGACAGGGGGATCCTACAATGAGCAGTTCTTC. Translating gives CASSEPDSVTGGSYNEQFF.

The V and J genes are TRBV25-1 and TRBJ2-7; 9 bases line up with TRBD1. CDR1 is MGHDK and CDR2 is SYGVNS in the germline V gene. This CDR3 contains 16 residues. After removal of 5 bases from V and 5 bases from J, the junction contained 13 bases not matched to a gene. The chain's CDR3 is CASSWASGTGSHEQYF. CDR3 nucleotides: TGTGCCAGCAGTTGGGCATCCGGGACAGGGAGCCACGAGCAGTACTTC.

The chain recombines TRBV7-7 with TRBJ1-3; the match to TRBD1 covers 8 bases. CDR1 SSHAT and CDR2 FNYEAQ come from the germline V gene (reference sequence). Losses at the gene ends were 5 bases for V and 1 base for J; bases not matched to a gene: 7. The CDR3 spans 16 residues. The CDR3 sequence is CASSTRQGRSGNTIYF. CDR3 DNA: TGTGCCAGCAGCACTAGACAGGGGAGGTCTGGAAACACCATATATTTT. Drawing the rest from reference TRBV7-7 and TRBJ1-3, the complete variable domain is GAGVSQSPRYKVTKRGQDVTLRCDPISSHATLYWYQQALGQGPEFLTYFNYEAQPDKSGLPSDRFSAERPEGSISTLTIQRTEQRDSAMYRCASSTRQGRSGNTIYFGEGSWLTVV.

There are a few counts of this clonotype. DNA for the CDR3: TGTGCCAGCAGTGAATGGAGACTAGCGGGAGTTAGCCACGAAGAGACCCAGTACTTC. Translating it yields CASSEWRLAGVSHEETQYF. The rearrangement joins TRBV25-1 to TRBJ2-5; 12 bases align to TRBD2. Germline CDR1 is MGHDK and CDR2 is SYGVNS. The CDR3 covers 19 residues. Trimming cost V 1 base and J 3 bases; bases outside gene matches: 12.